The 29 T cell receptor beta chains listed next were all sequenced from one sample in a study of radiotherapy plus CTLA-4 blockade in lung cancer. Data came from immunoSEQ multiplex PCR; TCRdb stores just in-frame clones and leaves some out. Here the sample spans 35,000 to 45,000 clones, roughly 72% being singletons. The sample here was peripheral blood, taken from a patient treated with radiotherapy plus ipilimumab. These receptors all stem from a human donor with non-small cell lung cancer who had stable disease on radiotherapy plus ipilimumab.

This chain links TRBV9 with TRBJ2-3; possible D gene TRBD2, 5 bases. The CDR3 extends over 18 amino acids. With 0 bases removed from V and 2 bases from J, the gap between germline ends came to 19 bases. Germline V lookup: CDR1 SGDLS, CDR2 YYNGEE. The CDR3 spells CASSVALATPSFTDTQYF. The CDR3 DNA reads TGTGCCAGCAGCGTAGCGCTAGCAACTCCCTCTTTCACAGATACGCAGTATTTT.

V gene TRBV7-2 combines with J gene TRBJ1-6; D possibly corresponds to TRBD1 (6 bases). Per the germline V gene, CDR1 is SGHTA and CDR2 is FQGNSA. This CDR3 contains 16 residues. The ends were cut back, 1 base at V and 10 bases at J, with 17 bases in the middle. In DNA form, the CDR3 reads TGTGCCAGCAGCTTAGGGGGGCCCGCGTCAGGATCACCCCTCCACTTT. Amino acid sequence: CASSLGGPASGSPLHF.

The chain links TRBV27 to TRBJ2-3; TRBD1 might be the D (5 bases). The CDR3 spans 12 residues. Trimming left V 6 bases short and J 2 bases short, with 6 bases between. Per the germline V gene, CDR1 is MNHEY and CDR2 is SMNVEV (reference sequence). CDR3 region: CASRDNTDTQYF. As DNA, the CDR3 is TGTGCCAGCAGGGACAACACAGATACGCAGTATTTT.

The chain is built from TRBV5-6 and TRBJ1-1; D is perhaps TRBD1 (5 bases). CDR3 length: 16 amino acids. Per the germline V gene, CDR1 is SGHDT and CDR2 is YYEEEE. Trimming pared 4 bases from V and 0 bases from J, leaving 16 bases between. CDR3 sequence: CASSRRGRGMNTEAFF. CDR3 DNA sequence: TGTGCCAGCAGCCGGCGGGGTCGGGGGATGAACACTGAAGCTTTCTTT.

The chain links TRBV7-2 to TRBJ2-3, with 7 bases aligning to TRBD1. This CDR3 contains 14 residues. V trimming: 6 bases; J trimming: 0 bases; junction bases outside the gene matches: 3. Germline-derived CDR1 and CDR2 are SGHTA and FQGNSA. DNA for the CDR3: TGTGCCAGCAGTCAGGACAGGAGCACAGATACGCAGTATTTT. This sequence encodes CASSQDRSTDTQYF.

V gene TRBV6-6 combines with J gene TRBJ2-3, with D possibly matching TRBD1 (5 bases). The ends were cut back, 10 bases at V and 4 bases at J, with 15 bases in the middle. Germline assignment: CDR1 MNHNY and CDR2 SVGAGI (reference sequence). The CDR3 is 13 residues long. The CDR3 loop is CAISGFGADTQYF. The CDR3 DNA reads TGTGCCATCTCAGGGTTCGGTGCAGATACGCAGTATTTT.

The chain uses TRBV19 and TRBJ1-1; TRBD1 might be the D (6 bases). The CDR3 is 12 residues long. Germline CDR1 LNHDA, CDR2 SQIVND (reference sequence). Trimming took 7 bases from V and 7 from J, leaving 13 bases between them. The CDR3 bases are TGTGCCAGTAACCACAGGGACGGTGAAGCTTTCTTT. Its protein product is CASNHRDGEAFF.

The CDR3: CASTLGGRGAKGTPREETQYF. As DNA, the CDR3 is TGCGCCAGCACGCTGGGGGGTCGGGGGGCGAAGGGTACACCCAGGGAGGAGACCCAGTACTTC. The chain combines TRBV23-1 with TRBJ2-5, with D possibly being TRBD2 (7 bases). TRBV23-1 is filed as an ORF, its function uncertain. The V end was cut by 7 bases, the J end by 5 bases, with 38 bases between. The CDR3 sequence is 21 residues long.

The CDR3 reads CASSPFPGGEQFF. CDR3 bases: TGTGCCAGCAGCCCCTTCCCGGGGGGGGAGCAGTTCTTC. The rearrangement links TRBV7-3 to TRBJ2-1; 8 nucleotides line up with TRBD2. V lost 5 bases to trimming and J lost 10 bases; unmatched junction nucleotides: 7. The CDR3 is 13 residues long. Germline V gives CDR1 SGHTA, CDR2 FQGTGA. The variable domain in full, with the rest retrieved from reference TRBV7-3 and TRBJ2-1, is GAGVSQTPSNKVTEKGKYVELRCDPISGHTALYWYRQSLGQGPEFLIYFQGTGAADDSGLPNDRFFAVRPEGSVSTLKIQRTERGDSAVYLCASSPFPGGEQFFGPGTRLTVL.

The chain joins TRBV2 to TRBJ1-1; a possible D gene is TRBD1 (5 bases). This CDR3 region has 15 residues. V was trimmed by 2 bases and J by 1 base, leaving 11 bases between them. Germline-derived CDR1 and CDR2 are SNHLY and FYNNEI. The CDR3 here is CASSETVTGNTEAFF. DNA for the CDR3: TGTGCCAGCAGTGAAACGGTAACAGGGAACACTGAAGCTTTCTTT.

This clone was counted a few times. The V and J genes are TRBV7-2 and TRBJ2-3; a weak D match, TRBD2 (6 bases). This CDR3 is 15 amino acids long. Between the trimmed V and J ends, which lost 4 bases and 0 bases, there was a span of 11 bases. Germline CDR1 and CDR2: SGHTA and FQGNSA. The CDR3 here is CASSYLAGSTDTQYF. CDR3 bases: TGTGCCAGCAGCTACCTGGCGGGGAGCACAGATACGCAGTATTTT.

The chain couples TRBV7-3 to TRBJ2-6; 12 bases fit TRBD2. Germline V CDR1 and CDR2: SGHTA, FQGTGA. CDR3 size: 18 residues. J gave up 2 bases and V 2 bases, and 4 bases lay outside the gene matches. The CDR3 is CASSLVLAGGAGANVLTF. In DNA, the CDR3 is TGTGCCAGCAGCTTAGTCCTAGCGGGGGGGGCTGGGGCCAACGTCCTGACTTTC.

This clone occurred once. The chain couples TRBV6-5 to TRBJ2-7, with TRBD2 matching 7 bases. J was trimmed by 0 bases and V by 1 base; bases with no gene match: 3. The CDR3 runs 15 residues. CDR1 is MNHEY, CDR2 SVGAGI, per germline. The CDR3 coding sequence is TGTGCCAGCAGTTACTGGGGGGGTTCCTCCTACGAGCAGTACTTC. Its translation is CASSYWGGSSYEQYF.

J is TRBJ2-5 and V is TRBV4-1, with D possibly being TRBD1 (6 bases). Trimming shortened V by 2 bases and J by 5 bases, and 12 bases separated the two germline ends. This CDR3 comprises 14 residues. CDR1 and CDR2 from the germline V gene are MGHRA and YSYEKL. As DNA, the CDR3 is TGCGCCAGCAGCCAACCAGGGGCGAGGGAGACCCAGTACTTC. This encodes CASSQPGARETQYF.

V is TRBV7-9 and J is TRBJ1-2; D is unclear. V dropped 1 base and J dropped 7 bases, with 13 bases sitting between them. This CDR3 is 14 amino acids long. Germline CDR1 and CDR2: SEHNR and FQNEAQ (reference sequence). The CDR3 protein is CASSLGPHRGGYTF. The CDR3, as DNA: TGTGCCAGCAGCTTAGGGCCGCACCGGGGTGGCTACACCTTC. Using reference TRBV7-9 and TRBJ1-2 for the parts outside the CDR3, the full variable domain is DTGVSQNPRHKITKRGQNVTFRCDPISEHNRLYWYRQTLGQGPEFLTYFQNEAQLEKSRLLSDRFSAERPKGSFSTLEIQRTEQGDSAMYLCASSLGPHRGGYTFGSGTRLTVV.

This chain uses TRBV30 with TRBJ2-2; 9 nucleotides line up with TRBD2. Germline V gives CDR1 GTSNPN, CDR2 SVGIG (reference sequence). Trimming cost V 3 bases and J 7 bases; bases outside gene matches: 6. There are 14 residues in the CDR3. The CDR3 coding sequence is TGTGCCTGGAGGACCGCGGGGGGGTTCGGGGAGCTGTTTTTT. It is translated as CAWRTAGGFGELFF. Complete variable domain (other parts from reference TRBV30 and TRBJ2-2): SQTIHQWPATLVQPVGSPLSLECTVEGTSNPNLYWYRQAAGRGLQLLFYSVGIGQISSEVPQNLSASRPQDRQFILSSKKLLLSDSGFYLCAWRTAGGFGELFFGEGSRLTVL.

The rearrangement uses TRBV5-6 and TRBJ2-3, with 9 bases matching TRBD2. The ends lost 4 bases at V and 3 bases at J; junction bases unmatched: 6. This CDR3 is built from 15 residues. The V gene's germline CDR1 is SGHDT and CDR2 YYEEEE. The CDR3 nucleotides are TGTGCCAGCAGCATTCTAGCGGGGTCTACAGATACGCAGTATTTT. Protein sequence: CASSILAGSTDTQYF.

The CDR3 region has the DNA TGTGCTAGTGGTTTGGTCCCGGAGGGTGGCTACACCTTC. Amino acid sequence: CASGLVPEGGYTF. The chain carries TRBV12-5 and TRBJ1-2; no clear D gene. V was pared by 0 bases and J by 7 bases, with 9 bases between. The CDR3 spans 13 residues. Germline V gives CDR1 LGHNT, CDR2 FRNRAP.

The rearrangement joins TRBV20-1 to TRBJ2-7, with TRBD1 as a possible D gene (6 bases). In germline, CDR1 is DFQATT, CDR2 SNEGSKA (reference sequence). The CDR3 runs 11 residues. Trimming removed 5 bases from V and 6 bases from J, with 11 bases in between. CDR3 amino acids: CSASTGTEQYF. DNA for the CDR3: TGCAGTGCTTCCACAGGGACCGAGCAGTACTTC.

CDR3 region: CASSIGGKSNEQFF. As DNA, the CDR3 is TGTGCCAGTAGTATAGGCGGGAAGTCAAATGAGCAGTTCTTC. The chain couples TRBV19 to TRBJ2-1, with D perhaps matching TRBD2 (6 bases). Looked up from germline, CDR1 is LNHDA and CDR2 is SQIVND (reference sequence). The V end was cut by 1 base, the J end by 7 bases, with 11 bases between. The CDR3 totals 14 residues.

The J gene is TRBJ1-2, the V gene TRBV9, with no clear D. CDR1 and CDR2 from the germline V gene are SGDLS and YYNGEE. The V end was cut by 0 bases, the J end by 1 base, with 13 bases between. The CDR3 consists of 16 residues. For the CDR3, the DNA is TGTGCCAGCAGCGTAGCAGGAACCCTCTTTAACTATGGCTACACCTTC. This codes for CASSVAGTLFNYGYTF.

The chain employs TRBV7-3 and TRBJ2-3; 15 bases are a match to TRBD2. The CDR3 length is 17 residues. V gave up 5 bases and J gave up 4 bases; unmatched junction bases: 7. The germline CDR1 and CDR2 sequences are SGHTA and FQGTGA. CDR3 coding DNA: TGTGCCAGCAGCCCCGGGACTAGCGGGGGGTGGGCAGATACGCAGTATTTT. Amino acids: CASSPGTSGGWADTQYF.

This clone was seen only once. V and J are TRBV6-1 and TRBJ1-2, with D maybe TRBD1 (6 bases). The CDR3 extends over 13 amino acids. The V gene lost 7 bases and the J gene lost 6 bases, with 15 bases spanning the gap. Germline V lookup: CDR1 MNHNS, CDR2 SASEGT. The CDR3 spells CASIPTGRHGYTF. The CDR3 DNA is TGTGCCAGCATCCCGACAGGAAGACATGGCTACACCTTC.

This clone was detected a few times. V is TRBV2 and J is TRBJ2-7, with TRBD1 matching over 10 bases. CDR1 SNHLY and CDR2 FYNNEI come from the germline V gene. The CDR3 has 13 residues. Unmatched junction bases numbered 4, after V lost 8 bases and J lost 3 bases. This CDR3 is CASARDRGYEQYF. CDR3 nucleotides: TGTGCCAGCGCCCGGGACAGGGGCTACGAGCAGTACTTC.

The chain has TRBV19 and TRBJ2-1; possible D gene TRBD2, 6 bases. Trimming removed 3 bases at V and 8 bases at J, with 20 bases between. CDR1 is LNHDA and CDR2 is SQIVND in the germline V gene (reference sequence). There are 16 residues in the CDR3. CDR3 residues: CASSISGRRDRDEQFF. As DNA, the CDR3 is TGTGCCAGTAGTATCTCGGGTCGGCGGGATCGCGATGAGCAGTTCTTC.

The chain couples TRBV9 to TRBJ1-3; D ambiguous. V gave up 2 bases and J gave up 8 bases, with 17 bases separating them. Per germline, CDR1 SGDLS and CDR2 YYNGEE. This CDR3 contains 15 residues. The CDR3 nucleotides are TGTGCCAGCAGCGTCCTCGGGAGCCCGTTTGACACCATATATTTT. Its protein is CASSVLGSPFDTIYF.

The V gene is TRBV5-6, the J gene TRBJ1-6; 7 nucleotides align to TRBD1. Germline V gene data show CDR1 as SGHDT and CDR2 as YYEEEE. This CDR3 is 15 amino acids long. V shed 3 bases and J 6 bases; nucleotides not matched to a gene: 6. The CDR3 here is CASSSMDRLNSPLHF. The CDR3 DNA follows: TGTGCCAGCAGCTCGATGGACAGGCTTAATTCACCCCTCCACTTT. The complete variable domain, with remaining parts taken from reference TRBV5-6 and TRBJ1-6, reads DAGVTQSPTHLIKTRGQQVTLRCSPKSGHDTVSWYQQALGQGPQFIFQYYEEEERQRGNFPDRFSGHQFPNYSSELNVNALLLGDSALYLCASSSMDRLNSPLHFGNGTRLTVT.

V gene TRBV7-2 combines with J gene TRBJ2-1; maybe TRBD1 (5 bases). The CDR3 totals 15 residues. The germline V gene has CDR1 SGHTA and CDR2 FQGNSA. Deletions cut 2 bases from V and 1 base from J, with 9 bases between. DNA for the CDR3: TGTGCCAGCAGCTTAATCCAGGGATCCTACAATGAGCAGTTCTTC. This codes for CASSLIQGSYNEQFF.

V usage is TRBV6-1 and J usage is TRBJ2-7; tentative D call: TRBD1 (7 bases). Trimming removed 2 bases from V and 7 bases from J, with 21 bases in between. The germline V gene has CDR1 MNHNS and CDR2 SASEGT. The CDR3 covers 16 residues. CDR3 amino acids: CASSERMQGGAAEQYF. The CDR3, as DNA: TGTGCCAGCAGTGAAAGGATGCAGGGGGGAGCAGCGGAGCAGTACTTC.